This T cell receptor beta chain was identified during a study of CD8 T cells in Susac syndrome. Germline CDR1 DFQATT, CDR2 SNEGSKA (reference sequence). After removal of 4 bases from V and 7 bases from J, the junction contained 6 bases not matched to a gene. The CDR3 length is 13 residues. Study-level findings and limits: It was acknowledged in the study that the number of individuals who were included in its TCR sequencing and HLA analysis was relatively small.

After extraction with the RNeasy kit, about 0.45 to 1 ug of the RNA was reverse transcribed using random hexamers. Across 54 Vbeta and 13 Jbeta, TCR beta CDR3 was amplified with immunoSEQ multiplex PCR. TCRdb processed the immunoSEQ multiplex PCR reads anew with MiXCR; each CDR3 protein has one entry. The repertoire includes some 120,000 distinct CDR3 sequences, around 94% of them detected once, and around 0.12% sits in the top ten. In blood CD8+ and CD4+ T cells, TCR beta underwent sequencing. Points on this clonotype: Its antigen remains unknown.

The receptor comes from a human donor with multiple sclerosis. The gene calls are TRBV20-1 and TRBJ1-4, with 7 nucleotides matching TRBD1. The sequenced material came from CD4+ T cells from PBMCs. The CDR3 reads CSATDRWGEKLFF. In nucleotides, the CDR3 is TGCAGTGCTACGGACAGGTGGGGTGAAAAACTGTTTTTT.